This TCR beta chain came from a study of Graves' ophthalmopathy and Graves' hyperthyroidism. The CDR3 length is 13 residues. J gave up 0 bases and V 4 bases, and 2 bases lay outside the gene matches. Germline CDR1 DFQATT, CDR2 SNEGSKA (reference sequence). TCR beta CDR3 amplification used RNA transcripts. The authors performed first-round RT-PCR with HTBI primers and then a second-round multiplex PCR. TCRdb itself ran the multiplex PCR reads through MiXCR, one entry per CDR3 protein. The sample includes hundreds of thousands of distinct CDR3 sequences, roughly an eighth of them seen just once. This clonotype was counted ten times or more.

This sequence originates from a woman aged 30 to 39 with Graves' ophthalmopathy. Sequencing was done on a sample of blood. V is TRBV20-1 and J is TRBJ2-7, with 8 bases aligning to TRBD1. CDR3 in amino acids: CSAKGQASYEQYF. CDR3 sequence (DNA): TGCAGTGCTAAGGGACAGGCCTCCTACGAGCAGTACTTC.